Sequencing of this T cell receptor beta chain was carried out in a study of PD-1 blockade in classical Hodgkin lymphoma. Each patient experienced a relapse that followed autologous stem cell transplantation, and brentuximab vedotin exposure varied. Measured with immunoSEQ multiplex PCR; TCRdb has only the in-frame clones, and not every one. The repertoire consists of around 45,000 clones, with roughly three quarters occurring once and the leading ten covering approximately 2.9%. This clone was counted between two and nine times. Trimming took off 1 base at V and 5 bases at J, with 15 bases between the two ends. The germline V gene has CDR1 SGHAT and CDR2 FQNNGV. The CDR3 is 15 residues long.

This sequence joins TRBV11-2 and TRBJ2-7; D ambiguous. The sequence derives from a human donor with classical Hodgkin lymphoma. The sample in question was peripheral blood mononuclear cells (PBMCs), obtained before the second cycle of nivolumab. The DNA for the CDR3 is TGTGCCAGCAGCTTAGGGGTCTCCGGAAAAAACGAGCAGTACTTC. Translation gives CASSLGVSGKNEQYF.